The entry that follows covers one TCR beta chain sequence. The CDR3 is 14 amino acids. CDR1 SGHRS and CDR2 YFSETQ come from the germline V gene. V lost 4 bases and J lost 2; bases outside the gene matches: 3. This sample stems from a study of CD8 T cells in ankylosing spondylitis. Using quantitative 5'-RACE with molecular barcodes, the authors made TCR beta libraries. From the 5' RACE reads, TCRdb called clonotypes with MiXCR, one entry per CDR3 protein. The sample has almost 250,000 distinct CDR3 sequences, roughly 32% seen once. The sequence derives from a male donor with ankylosing spondylitis or in good health (not recorded which). Sequences were obtained from blood, either unsorted or a sorted T cell fraction (not recorded which). The chain couples TRBV5-1 to TRBJ2-3, with 8 nucleotides matching TRBD2. The CDR3 nucleotides read TGCGCCAGCAGCGCGGGGGGAATCACAGATACGCAGTATTTT. Encoded protein: CASSAGGITDTQYF.